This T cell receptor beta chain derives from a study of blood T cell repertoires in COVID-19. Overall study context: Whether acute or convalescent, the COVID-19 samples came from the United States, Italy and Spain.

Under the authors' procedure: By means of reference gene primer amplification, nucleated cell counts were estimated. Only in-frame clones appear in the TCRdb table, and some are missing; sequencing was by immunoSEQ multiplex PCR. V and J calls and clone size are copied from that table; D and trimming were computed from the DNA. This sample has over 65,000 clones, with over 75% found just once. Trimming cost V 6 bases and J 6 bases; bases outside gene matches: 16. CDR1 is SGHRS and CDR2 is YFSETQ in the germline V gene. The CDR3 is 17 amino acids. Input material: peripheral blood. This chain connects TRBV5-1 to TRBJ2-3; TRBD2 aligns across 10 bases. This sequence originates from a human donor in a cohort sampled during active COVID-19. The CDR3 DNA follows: TGCGCCAGCACCAGAGGCAGCGGGGGGGCCGAGGTGGATACGCAGTATTTT. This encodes CASTRGSGGAEVDTQYF.